Below are 7 T cell receptor beta chains sequenced from a single sample in a study of T cells in localized non-small cell lung cancer. TCRdb keeps only in-frame clones here, not all; method: immunoSEQ multiplex PCR. Among tens of thousands of clones, roughly 90% were seen once, and the ten largest hold under 2%. This specimen consisted of peripheral blood, obtained before any cancer treatment. The source of these receptors is a woman between 35 and 70 years old with stage I lung adenocarcinoma.

The chain links TRBV7-2 to TRBJ1-1; the D gene is possibly TRBD1 (6 bases). The germline V gene has CDR1 SGHTA and CDR2 FQGNSA. Trimming stripped 3 bases from V and 1 base from J, with 12 bases between. The CDR3 contains 15 residues. CDR3 coding DNA: TGTGCCAGCAGCTTGCAGGACAGACCGAACACTGAAGCTTTCTTT. Translated, it gives CASSLQDRPNTEAFF.

This chain uses TRBV6-1 with TRBJ1-5; possibly TRBD1 for D (5 bases). This CDR3 is built from 14 residues. Germline V gene sequence: CDR1 MNHNS, CDR2 SASEGT. V lost 2 bases and J lost 6, with 11 bases in between. CDR3 sequence (DNA): TGTGCCAGCAGTGAACGGGGGAGAGCTCAGCCCCAGCATTTT. This codes for CASSERGRAQPQHF.

The chain carries TRBV7-6 and TRBJ1-1; possibly TRBD1 for D (5 bases). This CDR3 is 13 amino acids long. In germline, CDR1 is SGHVS, CDR2 FNYEAQ. The V gene lost 3 bases and the J gene lost 4 bases, with 9 bases spanning the gap. In nucleotides, the CDR3 is TGTGCCAGCAGCTTGTCAGGGACCACTGAAGCTTTCTTT. Residues: CASSLSGTTEAFF.

In this sample, this clone turned up once. The DNA of the CDR3 is TGTGCCTGGACGGCCACAGGGGGAGGAAAACTGTTTTTT. As protein: CAWTATGGGKLFF. V is TRBV30 and J is TRBJ1-4, with 8 nucleotides matching TRBD1. This CDR3 is built from 13 residues. Trimming took 4 bases from V and 10 from J; bases not matched to a gene: 8. The germline V gene has CDR1 GTSNPN and CDR2 SVGIG (reference sequence).

The rearrangement uses TRBV29-1 and TRBJ2-3, with 12 nucleotides matching TRBD1. The germline V gene encodes CDR1 SQVTM and CDR2 ANQGSEA. This CDR3 comprises 14 residues. V lost 5 bases and J lost 10; bases outside the gene matches: 10. CDR3 in DNA: TGCAGCGTTCGCCGGGACAGGGGGCTAATAGCGCAGTATTTT. It specifies CSVRRDRGLIAQYF.

This sequence joins TRBV30 and TRBJ2-1; D is uncertain. The CDR3 has 14 residues. The germline V gene encodes CDR1 GTSNPN and CDR2 SVGIG (reference sequence). Trimming left V 3 bases short and J 6 bases short, with 15 bases between. The CDR3 sequence: CAWSRPPDPNEQFF. The CDR3, as DNA: TGTGCCTGGAGCAGACCCCCAGATCCCAATGAGCAGTTCTTC.

This chain uses TRBV12-5 with TRBJ2-1; TRBD1 matches 11 bases. Losses at the gene ends were 0 bases for V and 4 bases for J; bases not matched to a gene: 5. CDR3 length: 17 residues. Germline V gives CDR1 LGHNT, CDR2 FRNRAP. The CDR3 protein is CASGLVLGQGGYNEQFF. As DNA, the CDR3 is TGTGCTAGTGGTTTGGTCTTGGGACAGGGGGGGTACAATGAGCAGTTCTTC.